Each of the 22 T cell receptor beta chains below was sequenced from the same sample in a study of blood T cell repertoires in COVID-19. Produced via immunoSEQ multiplex PCR; TCRdb's table is partial and in-frame only. This sample has about 180,000 clones, with roughly nine tenths found just once. Sample: peripheral blood. The receptor source for this set is a young man who had recovered from COVID-19.

This chain links TRBV7-2 with TRBJ2-3, with TRBD2 identical over 12 bases. This CDR3 has 16 amino acids. The V gene end was trimmed by 3 bases and the J gene end by 3 bases; junction bases not matched to a gene: 4. CDR1 and CDR2 from the germline V gene are SGHTA and FQGNSA. The CDR3 bases are TGTGCCAGCAGCTTGATAGGACTAGCGGGAACAGATACGCAGTATTTT. The encoded protein is CASSLIGLAGTDTQYF. Full variable domain (rest looked up from reference TRBV7-2 and TRBJ2-3): GAGVSQSPSNKVTEKGKDVELRCDPISGHTALYWYRQSLGQGLEFLIYFQGNSAPDKSGLPSDRFSAERTGGSVSTLTIQRTQQEDSAVYLCASSLIGLAGTDTQYFGPGTRLTVL.

The count of this clone is one. V usage is TRBV6-1 and J usage is TRBJ2-3, with 8 bases aligning to TRBD2. V shed 2 bases, J shed 5 bases, and the junction held 3 bases outside the gene matches. CDR3 length: 14 residues. The V gene's germline CDR1 is MNHNS and CDR2 SASEGT. CDR3 region: CASSEQRELDTQYF. DNA for the CDR3: TGTGCCAGCAGTGAACAGCGGGAGTTAGATACGCAGTATTTT.

This clone was counted at least ten times. The CDR3 reads CASSASWTGENSPLHF. The CDR3 DNA follows: TGTGCCAGTAGTGCGTCCTGGACAGGGGAAAATTCACCCCTCCACTTT. The gene calls are TRBV19 and TRBJ1-6, with 9 bases identical to TRBD1. This CDR3 spans 16 amino acids. V lost 5 bases and J lost 7; bases outside the gene matches: 9. Germline values: CDR1 LNHDA, CDR2 SQIVND (reference sequence).

The chain joins TRBV15 to TRBJ2-5, with D hard to call. The germline CDR1 and CDR2 sequences are LNHNV and YYDKDF (reference sequence). This CDR3 region has 13 residues. The V end lost 0 bases, the J end lost 4 bases, and 6 bases lay between the germline ends. The CDR3, as DNA: TGTGCCACCAGCAGAGATGAGTCAGAGACCCAGTACTTC. This codes for CATSRDESETQYF.

A single count supports this clone. The chain uses TRBV7-9 and TRBJ2-1; 8 positions match TRBD2. Trimming took 0 bases from V and 3 from J; bases not matched to a gene: 4. This CDR3 has 16 amino acids. Per the germline V gene, CDR1 is SEHNR and CDR2 is FQNEAQ (reference sequence). The CDR3 reads CASSLALTSGYNEQFF. CDR3 DNA: TGTGCCAGCAGCTTAGCGCTTACTAGCGGCTACAATGAGCAGTTCTTC.

The chain couples TRBV18 to TRBJ2-7; D remains ambiguous. Trimming left V 3 bases short and J 2 bases short, with 17 bases between. This CDR3 has 16 residues. Looked up from germline, CDR1 is KGHSH and CDR2 is LQKENI. CDR3 sequence: CASSPIAQITTYEQYF. DNA for the CDR3: TGTGCCAGCTCACCGATAGCCCAAATTACCACCTACGAGCAGTACTTC.

This chain uses TRBV19 with TRBJ2-3, with D unclear. There are 14 residues in the CDR3. Trimming took 8 bases from V and 0 from J, leaving 12 bases between them. CDR1 and CDR2 (germline): LNHDA, SQIVND (reference sequence). The CDR3 DNA reads TGTGCCAGTTCCAGTAGCCCGAGCACAGATACGCAGTATTTT. This encodes CASSSSPSTDTQYF.

The chain carries TRBV3-1 (or the pseudogene TRBV3-2) and TRBJ2-6, with a weak D call TRBD2 (6 bases). Trimming pared 2 bases from V and 4 bases from J, leaving 27 bases between. Germline CDR1 LGHDT, CDR2 YNNKEL (reference sequence). CDR3 length: 21 residues. CDR3 sequence reads: CASSQIVNPDSGLRGANVLTF. CDR3 nucleotide sequence: TGTGCCAGCAGCCAAATTGTAAATCCCGACAGCGGGCTCCGCGGGGCCAACGTCCTGACTTTC.

The rearrangement uses TRBV5-8 and TRBJ2-5, with 14 bases aligning to TRBD2. The CDR3 totals 16 residues. CDR1 SGHTS and CDR2 YDEGEE come from the germline V gene. J gave up 5 bases and V 3 bases, and 6 bases lay outside the gene matches. CDR3 coding DNA: TGTGCCAGCAGCTCCGGGACTAGCGGGAGAACGGAGACCCAGTACTTC. Protein sequence: CASSSGTSGRTETQYF.

V gene TRBV4-3 combines with J gene TRBJ1-6; D is unresolved. The CDR3 is 13 amino acids. Germline loops: CDR1 LGHNA, CDR2 YSLEER. Trimming took off 4 bases at V and 10 bases at J, with 11 bases between the two ends. CDR3 nucleotide sequence: TGCGCCAGCAGCCGGTCGGGAGTGTCACCCCTCCACTTT. Translated, it gives CASSRSGVSPLHF.

Only one count was recorded for this clone. The V gene is TRBV9, the J gene TRBJ1-1, with 8 bases lining up with TRBD1. Germline trimming cut 4 bases from V and 4 bases from J; bases unmatched to any gene: 12. The CDR3 loop spans 16 amino acids. Germline V lookup: CDR1 SGDLS, CDR2 YYNGEE. The CDR3 DNA follows: TGTGCCAGCAGCCTAGGGACAGGTAGAACGAGCACTGAAGCTTTCTTT. It yields the protein CASSLGTGRTSTEAFF. The whole variable domain, remainder taken from reference TRBV9 and TRBJ1-1, is DSGVTQTPKHLITATGQRVTLRCSPRSGDLSVYWYQQSLDQGLQFLIQYYNGEERAKGNILERFSAQQFPDLHSELNLSSLELGDSALYFCASSLGTGRTSTEAFFGQGTRLTVV.

In its sample, this clone was seen a few times. This chain links TRBV5-4 with TRBJ2-7, with a tentative D call TRBD2 (6 bases). The CDR3 totals 11 residues. The ends were cut back, 6 bases at V and 5 bases at J, with 9 bases in the middle. Germline-derived CDR1 and CDR2 are SGHNT and YYREEE (reference sequence). CDR3 sequence reads: CASTWGDEQYF. The DNA of the CDR3 is TGTGCCAGCACCTGGGGGGACGAGCAGTACTTC.

The gene calls are TRBV9 and TRBJ1-2, with TRBD1 identical over 7 bases. Germline values: CDR1 SGDLS, CDR2 YYNGEE. This CDR3 spans 15 amino acids. The trim removed 4 bases at V and 7 bases at J, leaving 13 bases unmatched. The CDR3 DNA is TGTGCCAGCAGCCCCCGGACAGGCCAGTGGGCTGGCTACACCTTC. Its translation is CASSPRTGQWAGYTF.

For the CDR3, the DNA is TGCAGCGTTGAGACAGGGACCAACTACGAGCAGTACTTC. Amino acids: CSVETGTNYEQYF. The chain recombines TRBV29-1 with TRBJ2-7; 7 bases are a match to TRBD1. The V and J ends lost 3 bases and 3 bases, in that order; junction bases with no gene match: 5. The CDR3 consists of 13 residues. The V gene's germline CDR1 is SQVTM and CDR2 ANQGSEA.

The chain recombines TRBV24-1 with TRBJ1-2; D gene ambiguous. Germline CDR1 reads KGHDR; CDR2 reads SFDVKD. CDR3 length equals 14 residues. The V and J ends lost 3 bases and 8 bases respectively, with 15 bases between them. The CDR3 sequence is CATSDNTEWSGYTF. DNA for the CDR3: TGTGCCACCAGTGATAATACAGAATGGTCGGGCTACACCTTC.

The chain combines TRBV9 with TRBJ2-2; D is undetermined. Germline loops: CDR1 SGDLS, CDR2 YYNGEE. The CDR3 is 15 residues long. V was trimmed by 3 bases and J by 0 bases, leaving 9 bases between them. Here the CDR3 DNA reads TGTGCCAGCAGCGCAGACTTATCGAACACCGGGGAGCTGTTTTTT. It is translated as CASSADLSNTGELFF.

The rearrangement uses TRBV6-6 and TRBJ1-2; 7 bases line up with TRBD1. Looked up from germline, CDR1 is MNHNY and CDR2 is SVGAGI (reference sequence). Trimming took 6 bases from V and 5 from J; bases not matched to a gene: 18. This CDR3 has 17 residues. CDR3 loop: CASSRDEGALFLYGYTF. CDR3 DNA sequence: TGTGCCAGCAGCCGAGATGAGGGGGCCCTCTTTTTATATGGCTACACCTTC.

The rearrangement uses TRBV28 and TRBJ1-2, with 10 bases lining up with TRBD1. The V and J ends lost 5 bases and 8 bases, in that order; junction bases with no gene match: 11. This CDR3 region has 15 residues. CDR1 is MDHEN and CDR2 is SYDVKM in the germline V gene. CDR3 in DNA: TGTGCCAGCAGTGATGGGACAGGGGCCTTGGGGGGCTACACCTTC. It translates to CASSDGTGALGGYTF.

The chain couples TRBV20-1 to TRBJ1-1; D call uncertain. Germline V gene sequence: CDR1 DFQATT, CDR2 SNEGSKA (reference sequence). V dropped 1 base and J dropped 11 bases, with 11 bases sitting between them. The CDR3 extends over 11 amino acids. In DNA, the CDR3 is TGCAGTGCTAGAGGTAACCCGGGTGCTTTCTTT. Protein: CSARGNPGAFF.

The rearrangement links TRBV9 to TRBJ2-6; tentative D call: TRBD1 (6 bases). V was shortened by 0 bases and J by 4 bases, with 8 bases between the two germline ends. Germline CDR1 is SGDLS and CDR2 is YYNGEE. The CDR3 runs to 15 residues. CDR3 sequence (DNA): TGTGCCAGCAGCGTAGCCGGGACAGGGGCCAACGTCCTGACTTTC. It translates to CASSVAGTGANVLTF.

The chain is built from TRBV13 and TRBJ1-6, with D maybe TRBD1 (6 bases). V lost 2 bases and J 1 base, leaving 6 bases between the germline ends. This CDR3 region has 15 residues. Germline V gene lookup returns CDR1 PRHDT and CDR2 FYEKMQ (reference sequence). The CDR3: CASSLTGSYNSPLHF. The CDR3 DNA follows: TGTGCCAGCAGCTTAACAGGGTCCTATAATTCACCCCTCCACTTT.

The J gene is TRBJ2-7, the V gene TRBV6-1, with 12 bases aligning to TRBD2. The CDR3 has 18 amino acids. Trimming cost V 2 bases and J 5 bases; bases outside gene matches: 13. The germline CDR1 and CDR2 sequences are MNHNS and SASEGT. CDR3 sequence (DNA): TGTGCCAGCAGTGAATCCCTAGCGGGAGGGCCCGGGGCGAACGAGCAGTACTTC. Residues: CASSESLAGGPGANEQYF.